The clone carrying this T cell receptor beta chain was detected only a few times. The germline V gene encodes CDR1 SNHLY and CDR2 FYNNEI. This CDR3 spans 14 amino acids. J was trimmed by 8 bases and V by 1 base; bases with no gene match: 5. Clones were sequenced by immunoSEQ multiplex PCR, and TCRdb holds only the in-frame ones, with some missing. The table has about 40,000 clones, 85% to 95% seen once. This sample is part of a study of T cell changes during pregnancy in multiple sclerosis. The clonotype originates from a female donor with multiple sclerosis, enrolled in a pregnancy study. The chain couples TRBV2 to TRBJ2-1, with 7 bases lining up with TRBD1. This sample comprised CD8+ T cells from peripheral blood mononuclear cells, obtained in the third trimester of pregnancy. CDR3 nucleotide sequence: TGTGCCAGCAGTGAAGGACAGGGTCTCTATGAGCAGTTCTTC. This encodes CASSEGQGLYEQFF.